This T cell receptor (beta chain) was captured by sequencing in a study of cytomegalovirus exposure and HLA in healthy donors. General study points: Among the sequence variants, a highly shared cluster was likely an artifact of sequencing.

PCR primers comprised 60 Vbeta and 13 Jbeta primers. Per the original methods: There were 80 million or so unique TCR beta chains by a later count, and 10 million to 12 million of them were shared. The repertoire was sequenced with immunoSEQ multiplex PCR; TCRdb's copy has only in-frame clones and lacks some. Clonal size and the V and J genes are those of that table, whereas D and trimming came from the DNA. The table shows 90,000 to 150,000 clones, with 63% occurring only once. CDR1 SNHLY and CDR2 FYNNEI come from the germline V gene. The CDR3 covers 15 residues. After removal of 7 bases from V and 2 bases from J, the junction contained 6 bases not matched to a gene. As to this clone: Its antigen is still unknown.

V gene TRBV2 combines with J gene TRBJ2-5; 11 positions agree with TRBD2. The TCR sequence derives from a man aged 35 to 55 in good health and CMV-seropositive. The sample was PBMCs. The CDR3 is CASTPRTSGQETQYF. CDR3 nucleotide sequence: TGTGCCAGCACACCGAGGACTAGCGGGCAAGAGACCCAGTACTTC. The complete variable domain, with remaining parts taken from reference TRBV2 and TRBJ2-5, reads EPEVTQTPSHQVTQMGQEVILRCVPISNHLYFYWYRQILGQKVEFLVSFYNNEISEKSEIFDDQFSVERPDGSNFTLKIRSTKLEDSAMYFCASTPRTSGQETQYFGPGTRLLVL.